A single sample is the source of the 30 T cell receptor beta chains below, sequenced in a study of cytomegalovirus exposure and HLA in healthy donors. The PCR had 60 Vbeta and 13 Jbeta primers. Profiling relied on immunoSEQ multiplex PCR, and the TCRdb table lists in-frame clones only, not all of them. This table has tens of thousands of clones, about four fifths appearing once. The sequencing input was PBMCs. The source is a man aged 50-60 years in good health and CMV-seropositive.

This clone came up once. This rearrangement joins TRBV5-1 to TRBJ2-1, with 9 bases that match TRBD1. Germline V gene lookup returns CDR1 SGHRS and CDR2 YFSETQ. Losses at the gene ends were 4 bases for V and 6 bases for J; bases not matched to a gene: 5. CDR3 length equals 14 residues. The CDR3 DNA is TGCGCCAGCAGCACGGGACAGGGCGTCAATGAGCAGTTCTTC. It codes for CASSTGQGVNEQFF.

The V gene is TRBV7-7, the J gene TRBJ2-1; D perhaps matches TRBD2 (5 bases). This CDR3 has 14 residues. The germline gives CDR1 SSHAT, CDR2 FNYEAQ (reference sequence). Deletions cut 2 bases from V and 6 bases from J, with 11 bases between. CDR3 nucleotides: TGTGCCAGCAGCTTAAGCGGCATCAGCAATGAGCAGTTCTTC. As protein: CASSLSGISNEQFF.

J is TRBJ2-5 and V is TRBV9; TRBD2 matches at 7 bases. The tail of the sequence fits TRBJ2-7 better, so the J call may be wrong. Germline assignment: CDR1 SGDLS and CDR2 YYNGEE. The CDR3 has 15 residues. CDR3 nucleotide sequence: TGTGCCAGCAGCCCACCCGGGGACTATTCCTACGAGCAGTACTTC. Its protein product is CASSPPGDYSYEQYF.

In this sample, this clone turned up a few times. The chain has TRBV2 and TRBJ1-4, with unresolved D. CDR1 SNHLY and CDR2 FYNNEI come from the germline V gene. The length of the CDR3 is 13 residues. V dropped 10 bases and J dropped 5 bases, with 14 bases sitting between them. CDR3 DNA sequence: TGTGCCACTGGGGAAAGACTAAATGAAAAACTGTTTTTT. This gives the protein CATGERLNEKLFF. The complete variable domain, with remaining parts taken from reference TRBV2 and TRBJ1-4, reads EPEVTQTPSHQVTQMGQEVILRCVPISNHLYFYWYRQILGQKVEFLVSFYNNEISEKSEIFDDQFSVERPDGSNFTLKIRSTKLEDSAMYFCATGERLNEKLFFGSGTQLSVL.

This rearrangement joins TRBV5-1 to TRBJ1-1; the match to TRBD1 covers 7 bases. Trimming removed 4 bases from V and 4 bases from J; junction bases left unmatched: 7. CDR3 length: 14 amino acids. CDR1 and CDR2 (germline): SGHRS, YFSETQ. The CDR3: CASSVTGAGTEAFF. CDR3 nucleotides: TGCGCCAGCAGCGTAACAGGGGCGGGCACTGAAGCTTTCTTT.

The sample holds a few counts of this clone. This chain links TRBV6-1 with TRBJ2-5, with 9 bases identical to TRBD1. The better agreement between TRBJ2-7 and the DNA end casts doubt on the J call. Germline V lookup: CDR1 MNHNS, CDR2 SASEGT. The CDR3 is 15 amino acids. CDR3 coding DNA: TGTGCCAGCAGTGACCCCGGGACAGGGTTGTACGAGCAGTACTTC. Amino acids: CASSDPGTGLYEQYF.

The rearrangement joins TRBV11-2 to TRBJ1-2; unclear D gene. The CDR3 is 15 residues long. Trimming cost V 6 bases and J 2 bases, with 16 bases left between them. Germline V gene sequence: CDR1 SGHAT, CDR2 FQNNGV. The CDR3 loop is CASRSFLGRNYGYTF. CDR3 bases: TGTGCCAGCAGGTCTTTTCTCGGGAGGAACTATGGCTACACCTTC.

The chain couples TRBV5-8 to TRBJ2-5; 7 bases are a match to TRBD1. The DNA end lines up better with TRBJ2-7; the J call may be wrong. This CDR3 comprises 17 residues. Per the germline V gene, CDR1 is SGHTS and CDR2 is YDEGEE. This CDR3 reads CASSLNHGTDFSYEQYF. In nucleotides, the CDR3 is TGTGCCAGCAGCCTAAATCATGGGACAGACTTCTCCTACGAGCAGTACTTC.

In the case of this clone: This is likely an artifact of a read error, given a far larger clone one base away. The genes are TRBV7-2 and TRBJ2-7; 11 bases are a match to TRBD2. Germline V gene sequence: CDR1 SGHTA, CDR2 FQGNSA. CDR3 length: 12 amino acids. The trim removed 5 bases at V and 12 bases at J, leaving 6 bases unmatched. The CDR3 sequence is CASSPRTSGPYF. CDR3 nucleotides: TGTGCCAGCAGCCCCCGGACTAGCGGGCCGTACTTC. Combining the CDR3 with reference TRBV7-2 and TRBJ2-7 gives the whole variable domain GAGVSQSPSNKVTEKGKDVELRCDPISGHTALYWYRQSLGQGLEFLIYFQGNSAPDKSGLPSDRFSAERTGGSVSTLTIQRTQQEDSAVYLCASSPRTSGPYFGPGTRLTVT.

The V gene is TRBV7-9, the J gene TRBJ1-2; 8 nucleotides line up with TRBD1. V trimming: 1 base; J trimming: 6 bases; junction bases outside the gene matches: 19. Germline CDR1 and CDR2: SEHNR and FQNEAQ (reference sequence). This CDR3 is 19 amino acids long. The CDR3 loop is CASSLGRGQDITPSHGYTF. The CDR3 bases are TGTGCCAGCAGCTTAGGCAGGGGGCAAGACATCACCCCTTCTCATGGCTACACCTTC.

CDR3 bases: TGTGCCAGCCCTATTCAGCCCCAGCATTTT. This gives the protein CASPIQPQHF. The rearrangement joins TRBV6-4 to TRBJ1-5, with D hard to call. This CDR3 contains 10 residues. V was cut by 8 bases and J by 6 bases, with 5 bases left in between. Germline CDR1 reads MRHNA; CDR2 reads SNTAGT.

This clone was seen more than once but under ten times. The chain employs TRBV19 and TRBJ2-7; 8 bases map to TRBD1. The junction had 12 bases not matched to a gene; V was cut back by 6 bases and J by 2 bases. The CDR3 contains 16 residues. The germline V gene encodes CDR1 LNHDA and CDR2 SQIVND (reference sequence). The CDR3 region is CASRFSGTGATYEQYF. Written as DNA, the CDR3 is TGTGCCAGTAGATTCTCCGGGACAGGCGCTACCTACGAGCAGTACTTC.

This clone was seen a few times. The CDR3 loop is CASSSLSGGGRGELFF. In nucleotides, the CDR3 is TGTGCCAGCAGCTCCCTTAGCGGAGGGGGCCGCGGGGAGCTGTTTTTT. The chain is built from TRBV11-1 and TRBJ2-2; the D gene is possibly TRBD1 (7 bases). Trimming removed 4 bases at V and 7 bases at J, with 19 bases between. In germline, CDR1 is SGHAT, CDR2 FQDESV (reference sequence). CDR3 length: 16 amino acids.

The genes are TRBV5-6 and TRBJ2-5; no firm D call. The germline V gene has CDR1 SGHDT and CDR2 YYEEEE. This CDR3 has 13 amino acids. V was pared by 0 bases and J by 5 bases, with 8 bases between. CDR3 sequence: CASSLGGFETQYF. In nucleotides, the CDR3 is TGTGCCAGCAGCTTGGGCGGATTTGAGACCCAGTACTTC. The entire variable domain, with the rest obtained from reference TRBV5-6 and TRBJ2-5, is as follows: DAGVTQSPTHLIKTRGQQVTLRCSPKSGHDTVSWYQQALGQGPQFIFQYYEEEERQRGNFPDRFSGHQFPNYSSELNVNALLLGDSALYLCASSLGGFETQYFGPGTRLLVL.

This clone occurred once. V gene TRBV30 combines with J gene TRBJ2-7; 8 nucleotides match TRBD2. Germline CDR1 GTSNPN, CDR2 SVGIG (reference sequence). V was pared by 4 bases and J by 7 bases, with 15 bases of the junction left unmatched. This CDR3 region has 15 residues. This CDR3 reads CAWKGRREGHGEQYF. The CDR3 DNA is TGTGCCTGGAAAGGGAGACGGGAGGGCCATGGAGAGCAGTACTTC.

Concerning this clone: One end of the junction does not line up with germline, which may come from a read error. V usage is TRBV7-9 and J usage is TRBJ2-6, with D possibly being TRBD1 (6 bases). CDR1 SEHNR and CDR2 FQNEAQ come from the germline V gene (reference sequence). This CDR3 comprises 16 residues. The CDR3 nucleotides are TGTTCCAGCAGTCGCAGGGGTGGTGACGGGGCCAACGTCCTGACTTTC. Amino acid sequence: CSSSRRGGDGANVLTF.

The V and J genes are TRBV6-1 and TRBJ1-2; 11 nucleotides agree with TRBD1. J gave up 8 bases and V 6 bases, and 5 bases lay outside the gene matches. Germline CDR1 is MNHNS and CDR2 is SASEGT. This CDR3 spans 13 amino acids. The CDR3 nucleotides read TGTGCCAGCAGCCGGACAGGGGGCCACGGCTACACCTTC. The encoded protein is CASSRTGGHGYTF.

CDR3 nucleotide sequence: TGTGCCAGCAAGAGAAGAGGGTGGAACACTGAAGCTTTCTTT. It yields the protein CASKRRGWNTEAFF. This chain uses TRBV6-1 with TRBJ1-1; D is unclear. CDR1 is MNHNS, CDR2 SASEGT, per germline. Deletions cut 7 bases from V and 1 base from J, with 13 bases between. This CDR3 has 14 amino acids.

The rearrangement links TRBV5-4 to TRBJ2-1; 13 bases align to TRBD2. The length of the CDR3 is 14 residues. Germline V gene lookup returns CDR1 SGHNT and CDR2 YYREEE (reference sequence). Trimming removed 4 bases from V and 6 bases from J; junction bases left unmatched: 1. CDR3 coding DNA: TGTGCCAGCAGCACTAGCGGGAGGGTCAATGAGCAGTTCTTC. It codes for CASSTSGRVNEQFF.

The rearrangement joins TRBV6-1 to TRBJ2-7; D unclear. From germline, CDR1 is MNHNS and CDR2 SASEGT. V was clipped by 2 bases and J by 2 bases, with 10 bases between them. This CDR3 spans 14 amino acids. The CDR3 DNA reads TGTGCCAGCAGTGAAAACCGCCAGACCTACGAGCAGTACTTC. Residues: CASSENRQTYEQYF.

The V gene is TRBV29-1, the J gene TRBJ2-7; possible D gene TRBD1, 6 bases. The CDR3 consists of 12 residues. Per the germline V gene, CDR1 is SQVTM and CDR2 is ANQGSEA. Trimming removed 7 bases from V and 3 bases from J, with 13 bases in between. CDR3 coding DNA: TGCAGCGCAAGGGACACCCACTACGAGCAGTACTTC. Amino acid sequence: CSARDTHYEQYF.

The gene calls are TRBV6-1 and TRBJ2-7; no definite D call. CDR1 and CDR2 from the germline V gene are MNHNS and SASEGT. The CDR3 is made up of 11 amino acids. Trimming took 4 bases from V and 5 from J, leaving 6 bases between them. In DNA, the CDR3 is TGTGCCAGCAGTGGCCTAGACGAGCAGTACTTC. Amino acids: CASSGLDEQYF.

This clone was seen more than once but under ten times. Compared with germline, one end of the junction differs, possibly owing to a read error. The chain recombines TRBV7-9 with TRBJ1-1; D is ambiguous. The CDR3 has 12 residues. Looked up from germline, CDR1 is SEHNR and CDR2 is FQNEAQ (reference sequence). In nucleotides, the CDR3 is TGTTCCAGCAGCTTAGTCGGCACTGAAGCTTTCTTT. This codes for CSSSLVGTEAFF.

This chain uses TRBV11-2 with TRBJ1-1, with no clear D. The length of the CDR3 is 13 residues. Trimming pared 6 bases from V and 1 base from J, leaving 9 bases between. Germline V CDR1 and CDR2: SGHAT, FQNNGV. CDR3 nucleotides: TGTGCCAGCAGTCGAGAGAGGAACACTGAAGCTTTCTTT. Translating it yields CASSRERNTEAFF.

This clone was picked up one time. The V and J genes are TRBV7-2 and TRBJ1-5; TRBD1 agrees at 11 bases. The junction had 7 bases not matched to a gene; V was cut back by 5 bases and J by 7 bases. Germline values: CDR1 SGHTA, CDR2 FQGNSA. The CDR3 totals 15 residues. CDR3 in amino acids: CASSARTGGRQPQHF. The CDR3 DNA sequence: TGTGCCAGCAGCGCTCGGACAGGGGGCAGGCAGCCCCAGCATTTT.

CDR3 loop: CAWNDPGRNSPLHF. The CDR3 nucleotides are TGTGCCTGGAATGACCCCGGCAGGAATTCACCCCTCCACTTT. The chain carries TRBV30 and TRBJ1-6; D gene unclear. V shed 4 bases and J shed 7 bases, with 14 bases lying between them. The CDR3 consists of 14 residues. Germline V gene data show CDR1 as GTSNPN and CDR2 as SVGIG (reference sequence).

The chain employs TRBV6-5 and TRBJ2-1, with 11 bases lining up with TRBD2. From germline, CDR1 is MNHEY and CDR2 SVGAGI. After removal of 8 bases from V and 2 bases from J, the junction contained 5 bases not matched to a gene. This CDR3 contains 15 residues. In DNA, the CDR3 is TGTGCCAGCCGTATAGCGGGAGGGGCCTACAATGAGCAGTTCTTC. The encoded protein is CASRIAGGAYNEQFF.

The J gene is TRBJ1-4, the V gene TRBV5-4; a possible D gene is TRBD1 (5 bases). Per the germline V gene, CDR1 is SGHNT and CDR2 is YYREEE (reference sequence). The CDR3 consists of 15 residues. Trimming pared 4 bases from V and 5 bases from J, leaving 15 bases between. The CDR3 loop is CASSLRQGGNEKLFF. Here the CDR3 DNA reads TGTGCCAGCAGCCTTCGGCAGGGTGGGAATGAAAAACTGTTTTTT.

CDR3 sequence reads: CASSLDSDSGITYEQYF. As DNA, the CDR3 is TGTGCCAGCAGCTTAGATAGCGATAGCGGGATAACCTACGAGCAGTACTTC. This sequence joins TRBV7-2 and TRBJ2-7; 8 bases agree with TRBD2. The CDR3 has 17 amino acids. V gave up 1 base and J gave up 2 bases; unmatched junction bases: 10. The germline V gene has CDR1 SGHTA and CDR2 FQGNSA. The complete variable domain, with remaining parts taken from reference TRBV7-2 and TRBJ2-7, reads GAGVSQSPSNKVTEKGKDVELRCDPISGHTALYWYRQSLGQGLEFLIYFQGNSAPDKSGLPSDRFSAERTGGSVSTLTIQRTQQEDSAVYLCASSLDSDSGITYEQYFGPGTRLTVT.

This CDR3 is CASSPRTGNYEQYF. Here the CDR3 DNA reads TGTGCCAGCAGTCCCCGGACAGGGAACTACGAGCAGTACTTC. The rearrangement links TRBV27 to TRBJ2-7; 8 bases match TRBD1. CDR1 is MNHEY and CDR2 is SMNVEV in the germline V gene (reference sequence). V shed 5 bases and J 3 bases; nucleotides not matched to a gene: 6. The CDR3 contains 14 residues.